These 25 T cell receptor beta chains were all obtained from the same sample, sequenced in a study of identifying expanded T cells in peripheral blood. Here immunoSEQ multiplex PCR was the method, and the copy in TCRdb shows in-frame clones only, minus some. The sample gives roughly 75,000 clones, 75% to 90% of which show up once; 3.3% is in the top ten. Sequenced material: blood. These receptors were collected from a person aged 18 to 75 in good health.

With respect to this clone: At one end the junction does not follow the germline gene, possibly because of a read error. The same CDR3 also results from other DNA sequences found in this sample. The rearrangement joins TRBV18 to TRBJ2-1, with 8 nucleotides matching TRBD2. This CDR3 is 15 amino acids long. Germline CDR1 is KGHSH and CDR2 is LQKENI. The CDR3 reads CASSPSGGGDNEQFF. The CDR3 DNA sequence: TGTGCTAGCTCACCATCCGGGGGGGGCGACAATGAGCAGTTCTTC.

This clone was found once. The rearrangement joins TRBV5-1 to TRBJ2-3; the match to TRBD2 covers 10 bases. Looked up from germline, CDR1 is SGHRS and CDR2 is YFSETQ. V shed 2 bases, J shed 0 bases, and the junction held 3 bases outside the gene matches. The CDR3 runs to 16 residues. For the CDR3, the DNA is TGCGCCAGCAGCTTCAGCGGGGGGGATAGCACAGATACGCAGTATTTT. Encoded protein: CASSFSGGDSTDTQYF.

This chain connects TRBV19 to TRBJ2-7; no firm D call. CDR1 LNHDA and CDR2 SQIVND come from the germline V gene (reference sequence). CDR3 length equals 14 residues. Between the trimmed V and J ends, which lost 3 bases and 3 bases, there was a span of 12 bases. The CDR3 region has the DNA TGTGCCAGTAGTATTCCAAGAACGATCTACGAGCAGTACTTC. The encoded protein is CASSIPRTIYEQYF.

The V and J genes are TRBV27 and TRBJ2-5; 11 bases agree with TRBD2. V lost 6 bases and J lost 1; bases outside the gene matches: 4. The CDR3 contains 15 residues. Germline V CDR1 and CDR2: MNHEY, SMNVEV (reference sequence). In DNA form, the CDR3 reads TGTGCCAGCAGAATAGCGGGAGGGGGCCAAGAGACCCAGTACTTC. Protein sequence: CASRIAGGGQETQYF.

The J gene is TRBJ1-4, the V gene TRBV5-1; 11 nucleotides match TRBD1. This CDR3 comprises 16 residues. Germline values: CDR1 SGHRS, CDR2 YFSETQ. V was clipped by 3 bases and J by 5 bases; unmatched bases: 6. As DNA, the CDR3 is TGCGCCAGCAGCTGGTCGGGACAGGGGGAAAATGAAAAACTGTTTTTT. The encoded protein is CASSWSGQGENEKLFF.

The chain joins TRBV10-3 to TRBJ1-2; 7 positions match TRBD1. The CDR3 has 14 residues. CDR1 ENHRY and CDR2 SYGVKD come from the germline V gene. V shed 8 bases and J 0 bases; nucleotides not matched to a gene: 6. The chain's CDR3 is CAIGPGQTNYGYTF. The CDR3 DNA is TGTGCCATCGGTCCGGGACAGACTAACTATGGCTACACCTTC.

V usage is TRBV27 and J usage is TRBJ2-5; 7 positions agree with TRBD1. J lost 1 base, V lost 3 bases, and 2 bases had no gene match. This CDR3 has 14 amino acids. CDR1 is MNHEY, CDR2 SMNVEV, per germline (reference sequence). The CDR3 DNA reads as TGTGCCAGCAGTTTCGACAGGGCCCAAGAGACCCAGTACTTC. This sequence encodes CASSFDRAQETQYF.

This clone was detected a few times. The V call is TRBV6-5, the J call TRBJ1-2; TRBD1 might be the D (5 bases). The CDR3 runs 13 residues. Germline V gives CDR1 MNHEY, CDR2 SVGAGI. Written as DNA, the CDR3 is TGTGCTATCGCCAGGGTCGGTCCACGTGGCTACACCTTC. Translation: CAIARVGPRGYTF.

The chain is built from TRBV19 and TRBJ2-2, with D tentatively TRBD1 (5 bases). CDR3 length: 15 residues. V dropped 1 base and J dropped 5 bases, with 11 bases sitting between them. CDR1 and CDR2 from the germline V gene are LNHDA and SQIVND (reference sequence). CDR3 region: CASSIVQGRTGELFF. CDR3 bases: TGTGCCAGTAGTATAGTTCAGGGCCGGACCGGGGAGCTGTTTTTT.

The V call is TRBV29-1, the J call TRBJ2-7, with D tentatively TRBD1 (5 bases). Germline-derived CDR1 and CDR2 are SQVTM and ANQGSEA. This CDR3 has 13 residues. V was shortened by 0 bases and J by 3 bases, with 9 bases between the two germline ends. CDR3 sequence: CSVEDQGSYEQYF. The DNA of the CDR3 is TGCAGCGTTGAAGATCAGGGCAGCTACGAGCAGTACTTC.

The chain is built from TRBV6-6 and TRBJ2-7; the match to TRBD2 covers 7 bases. Germline V gene data show CDR1 as MNHNY and CDR2 as SVGAGI (reference sequence). This CDR3 is built from 12 residues. V was pared by 6 bases and J by 4 bases, with 3 bases of the junction left unmatched. The CDR3: CASSPGLYEQYF. CDR3 DNA: TGTGCCAGCAGCCCGGGACTATACGAGCAGTACTTC.

The rearrangement joins TRBV6-5 to TRBJ2-7; 10 bases fit TRBD2. V dropped 5 bases and J dropped 4; count of bases not matched to a gene: 8. The CDR3 extends over 15 amino acids. CDR1 is MNHEY and CDR2 is SVGAGI in the germline V gene. CDR3 loop: CASSVLAGSGYEQYF. CDR3 DNA sequence: TGTGCCAGCAGTGTACTAGCGGGAAGTGGTTACGAGCAGTACTTC.

This chain links TRBV19 with TRBJ2-7; either TRBD1 or TRBD2 may supply D (5 bases each). CDR1 LNHDA and CDR2 SQIVND come from the germline V gene (reference sequence). V lost 5 bases and J lost 3, with 17 bases in between. The CDR3 contains 15 residues. CDR3 sequence (DNA): TGTGCCAGTAGTTTCTTGTCGGGACGAGGCTACGAGCAGTACTTC. This gives the protein CASSFLSGRGYEQYF.

This clone was observed a single time. The J gene is TRBJ2-1, the V gene TRBV10-2; the match to TRBD1 covers 8 bases. This CDR3 region has 15 residues. J was trimmed by 8 bases and V by 0 bases; bases with no gene match: 6. In germline, CDR1 is WSHSY, CDR2 SAAADI. CDR3 sequence (DNA): TGCGCCAGCAGTGAGTCGTCACAGGGGGACTATGAGCAGTTCTTC. Translated: CASSESSQGDYEQFF.

This clone is a singleton in its sample. This chain connects TRBV7-2 to TRBJ2-1, with D perhaps being TRBD1 or TRBD2 (5 bases each). This CDR3 has 12 residues. CDR1 is SGHTA and CDR2 is FQGNSA in the germline V gene. Trimming cost V 2 bases and J 7 bases, with 6 bases left between them. The CDR3 DNA reads as TGTGCCAGCAGCTTATGGGGGAATGAGCAGTTCTTC. Protein: CASSLWGNEQFF. Based on the CDR3 plus reference TRBV7-2 and TRBJ2-1, the full variable domain is GAGVSQSPSNKVTEKGKDVELRCDPISGHTALYWYRQSLGQGLEFLIYFQGNSAPDKSGLPSDRFSAERTGGSVSTLTIQRTQQEDSAVYLCASSLWGNEQFFGPGTRLTVL.

J is TRBJ1-3 and V is TRBV28, with 9 bases identical to TRBD1. This CDR3 region has 17 residues. Germline CDR1 MDHEN, CDR2 SYDVKM. V lost 6 bases to trimming and J lost 4 bases; unmatched junction nucleotides: 13. The CDR3 reads CASSATPGQGSGNTIYF. CDR3 nucleotides: TGTGCCAGCAGCGCCACGCCGGGACAGGGATCCGGAAACACCATATATTTT.

The CDR3 coding sequence is TGTGCCAGCAGCTCCGGACTAGCGGGGTACACAGATACGCAGTATTTT. Its translation: CASSSGLAGYTDTQYF. The rearrangement links TRBV11-2 to TRBJ2-3, with TRBD2 matching 12 bases. The germline gives CDR1 SGHAT, CDR2 FQNNGV. With V trimmed by 4 bases and J by 2 bases, 4 bases remained unmatched. The CDR3 runs to 16 residues.

V gene TRBV30 combines with J gene TRBJ2-4; D remains unclear. Germline V gene data show CDR1 as GTSNPN and CDR2 as SVGIG (reference sequence). The V end lost 0 bases, the J end lost 9 bases, and 12 bases lay between the germline ends. CDR3 size: 13 residues. The CDR3 region is CAWSVGLTGIQYF. The CDR3 region has the DNA TGTGCCTGGAGTGTCGGGTTAACGGGCATTCAGTACTTC.

The J gene is TRBJ2-3, the V gene TRBV6-4; 12 nucleotides line up with TRBD2. This CDR3 region has 16 residues. Losses at the gene ends were 2 bases for V and 4 bases for J; bases not matched to a gene: 4. Germline-derived CDR1 and CDR2 are MRHNA and SNTAGT. Here the CDR3 DNA reads TGTGCCAGCAGTGACGGTACTAGCGGGAGGCCAGATACGCAGTATTTT. The encoded protein is CASSDGTSGRPDTQYF.

CDR3 loop: CASSQAQGSYNEQFF. In nucleotides, the CDR3 is TGCGCCAGCAGCCAAGCTCAGGGGTCCTACAATGAGCAGTTCTTC. V usage is TRBV4-3 and J usage is TRBJ2-1; perhaps TRBD1 as D (6 bases). Germline-derived CDR1 and CDR2 are LGHNA and YSLEER. The CDR3 is made up of 15 amino acids. V was shortened by 1 base and J by 1 base, with 8 bases between the two germline ends.

This chain connects TRBV4-3 to TRBJ2-5; D is possibly TRBD1 (5 bases). Trimming removed 4 bases at V and 2 bases at J, with 23 bases between. Germline V gives CDR1 LGHNA, CDR2 YSLEER. The CDR3 is 18 residues long. The CDR3: CASSLTTPGSITQETQYF. DNA of the CDR3: TGCGCCAGCAGCCTCACGACGCCAGGGTCAATAACACAAGAGACCCAGTACTTC.

The V gene is TRBV2, the J gene TRBJ1-6; 7 bases match TRBD1. Germline CDR1 is SNHLY and CDR2 is FYNNEI. The CDR3 runs 14 residues. J was trimmed by 7 bases and V by 6 bases; bases with no gene match: 6. The CDR3: CASRPTGMNSPLHF. CDR3 bases: TGTGCCAGCAGACCGACAGGGATGAATTCACCCCTCCACTTT.

The CDR3 coding sequence is TGTGCCAGCAGCCGGGGTTACCTATACGAGCAGTACTTC. Translated: CASSRGYLYEQYF. V gene TRBV5-6 combines with J gene TRBJ2-7; D is perhaps TRBD2 (5 bases). With 4 bases removed from V and 4 bases from J, the gap between germline ends came to 12 bases. Germline V gene data show CDR1 as SGHDT and CDR2 as YYEEEE. The CDR3 consists of 13 residues.

The rearrangement joins TRBV7-8 to TRBJ2-2; 8 nucleotides match TRBD1. Germline-derived CDR1 and CDR2 are SGHVS and FQNEAQ. The CDR3 covers 18 residues. V lost 1 base and J lost 1; bases outside the gene matches: 8. CDR3 coding DNA: TGTGCCAGCAGCTTAGAGATTCACAGGGGGAGGAACACCGGGGAGCTGTTTTTT. The encoded protein is CASSLEIHRGRNTGELFF.

This chain uses TRBV28 with TRBJ2-3, with TRBD2 as a possible D gene (5 bases). Germline assignment: CDR1 MDHEN and CDR2 SYDVKM. The V gene lost 5 bases and the J gene lost 3 bases, with 12 bases spanning the gap. This CDR3 spans 14 amino acids. The CDR3 DNA sequence: TGTGCCAGCAGTACTAGTTTGGGAACAGATACGCAGTATTTT. Protein sequence: CASSTSLGTDTQYF. The full variable domain, rest sourced from reference TRBV28 and TRBJ2-3, is DVKVTQSSRYLVKRTGEKVFLECVQDMDHENMFWYRQDPGLGLRLIYFSYDVKMKEKGDIPEGYSVSREKKERFSLILESASTNQTSMYLCASSTSLGTDTQYFGPGTRLTVL.